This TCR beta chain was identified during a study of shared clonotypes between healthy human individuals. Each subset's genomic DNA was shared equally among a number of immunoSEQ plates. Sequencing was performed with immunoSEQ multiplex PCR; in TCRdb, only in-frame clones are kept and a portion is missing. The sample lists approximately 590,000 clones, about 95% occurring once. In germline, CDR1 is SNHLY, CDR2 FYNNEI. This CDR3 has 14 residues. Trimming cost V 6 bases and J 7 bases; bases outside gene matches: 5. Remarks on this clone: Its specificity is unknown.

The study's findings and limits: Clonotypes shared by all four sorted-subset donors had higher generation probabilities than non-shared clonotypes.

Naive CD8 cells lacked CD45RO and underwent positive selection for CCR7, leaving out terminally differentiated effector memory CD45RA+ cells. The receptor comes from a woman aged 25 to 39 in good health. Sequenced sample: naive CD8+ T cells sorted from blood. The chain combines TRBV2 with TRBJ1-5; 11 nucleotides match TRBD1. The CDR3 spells CASRQGQGAQPQHF. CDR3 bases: TGTGCCAGCAGACAAGGACAGGGGGCCCAGCCCCAGCATTTT.